This T cell receptor beta chain was sequenced in a study of cytomegalovirus exposure and HLA in healthy donors. Study summary: Tens of millions of unique TCRs from HLA-typed donors made up an early data release.

Donors were ostensibly healthy at sampling, although undocumented immune exposures were probable. Both 60 Vbeta primers and 13 Jbeta primers went into the PCR. Clones were sequenced by immunoSEQ multiplex PCR, and TCRdb holds only the in-frame ones, with some missing. The data contain approximately 160,000 clones, 70% to 90% of them singletons. From germline, CDR1 is SQVTM and CDR2 ANQGSEA. V gave up 4 bases and J gave up 0 bases, with 7 bases separating them. The CDR3 spans 14 residues. The sequencing input was PBMCs. The rearrangement uses TRBV29-1 and TRBJ2-6; no reliable D call. This clonotype was sampled from a woman aged 18-29 years in good health and CMV-seronegative. The CDR3 reads CSVGLASGANVLTF. CDR3 DNA sequence: TGCAGCGTTGGTCTGGCCTCTGGGGCCAACGTCCTGACTTTC.